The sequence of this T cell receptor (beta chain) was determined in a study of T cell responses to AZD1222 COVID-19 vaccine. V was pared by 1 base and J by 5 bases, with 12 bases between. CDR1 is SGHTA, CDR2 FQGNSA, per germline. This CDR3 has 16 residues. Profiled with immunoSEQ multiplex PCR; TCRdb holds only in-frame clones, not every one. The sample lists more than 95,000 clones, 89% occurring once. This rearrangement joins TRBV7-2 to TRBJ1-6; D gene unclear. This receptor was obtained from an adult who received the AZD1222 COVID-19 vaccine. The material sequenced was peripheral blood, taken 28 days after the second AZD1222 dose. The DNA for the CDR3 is TGTGCCAGCAGCTTAGTGGCCACCCCCAATAATTCACCCCTCCACTTT. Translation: CASSLVATPNNSPLHF.